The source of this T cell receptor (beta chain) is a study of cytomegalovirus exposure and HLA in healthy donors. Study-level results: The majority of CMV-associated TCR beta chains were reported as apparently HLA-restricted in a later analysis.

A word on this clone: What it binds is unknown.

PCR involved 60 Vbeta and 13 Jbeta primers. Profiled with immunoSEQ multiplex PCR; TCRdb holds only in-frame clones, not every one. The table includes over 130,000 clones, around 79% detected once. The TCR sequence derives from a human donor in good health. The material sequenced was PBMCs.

Here the CDR3 DNA reads TGTGCCATCAGATCCGGAGGGAACACTGAAGCTTTCTTT. Protein: CAIRSGGNTEAFF. This chain connects TRBV10-3 to TRBJ1-1; D remains unclear. CDR3 length: 13 residues. The germline V gene has CDR1 ENHRY and CDR2 SYGVKD. V was cut by 6 bases and J by 1 base, with 9 bases left in between.